The 22 T cell receptor beta chains below come from one sample, sequenced in a study of T cell responses to AZD1222 COVID-19 vaccine. The data were produced by immunoSEQ multiplex PCR, yet TCRdb's version contains in-frame clones alone and is incomplete. The data hold roughly 70,000 clones, with 79% observed a single time. Material: peripheral blood, obtained on day 0 of MenACWY control vaccination. Source of these receptors: an adult in good health.

The CDR3 spells CASSQERQGAVDTQYF. Written as DNA, the CDR3 is TGCGCCAGCAGCCAAGAAAGGCAGGGGGCTGTAGATACGCAGTATTTT. The chain uses TRBV4-1 and TRBJ2-3; 8 bases agree with TRBD1. The V segment lost 0 bases and the J segment 5 bases; nucleotides outside the gene matches: 7. The germline gives CDR1 MGHRA, CDR2 YSYEKL. This CDR3 has 16 amino acids.

The chain is built from TRBV28 and TRBJ1-6; maybe TRBD1 (6 bases). CDR3 length equals 16 residues. Germline assignment: CDR1 MDHEN and CDR2 SYDVKM. Trimming left V 1 base short and J 9 bases short, with 16 bases between. The CDR3 sequence is CASSLFRRGRGSPLHF. In DNA, the CDR3 is TGTGCCAGCAGTTTATTCCGAAGGGGGAGAGGTTCACCCCTCCACTTT.

The DNA of the CDR3 is TGCGCCAGCAGCCGGGCTACTTCAGCAGATACGCAGTATTTT. As protein: CASSRATSADTQYF. The genes are TRBV5-1 and TRBJ2-3; D gene uncertain. Germline CDR1 SGHRS, CDR2 YFSETQ. The CDR3 sequence is 14 residues long. V gave up 4 bases and J gave up 4 bases, with 13 bases separating them. Complete variable domain (other parts from reference TRBV5-1 and TRBJ2-3): KAGVTQTPRYLIKTRGQQVTLSCSPISGHRSVSWYQQTPGQGLQFLFEYFSETQRNKGNFPGRFSGRQFSNSRSEMNVSTLELGDSALYLCASSRATSADTQYFGPGTRLTVL.

The rearrangement uses TRBV3-1 (or the pseudogene TRBV3-2) and TRBJ2-1; D is undetermined. Trimming removed 3 bases from V and 4 bases from J, with 7 bases in between. Per germline, CDR1 LGHDT and CDR2 YNNKEL (reference sequence). This CDR3 has 13 amino acids. The CDR3 sequence is CASSQQLYNEQFF. The CDR3 nucleotides read TGTGCCAGCAGCCAGCAACTGTACAATGAGCAGTTCTTC.

V is TRBV15 and J is TRBJ2-2; D is possibly TRBD2 (6 bases). Germline CDR1 and CDR2: LNHNV and YYDKDF (reference sequence). CDR3 size: 15 residues. V shed 8 bases and J shed 0 bases, with 13 bases lying between them. The CDR3 coding sequence is TGTGCCACCGGCGGGATCCCGACGAACACCGGGGAGCTGTTTTTT. This sequence encodes CATGGIPTNTGELFF.

The chain is built from TRBV2 and TRBJ2-3, with D perhaps TRBD1 (5 bases). Trimming removed 3 bases at V and 2 bases at J, with 12 bases between. Germline loops: CDR1 SNHLY, CDR2 FYNNEI. The CDR3 totals 15 residues. In nucleotides, the CDR3 is TGTGCCAGCAGTGAGGTGGGCAGGGCCACAGATACGCAGTATTTT. Its translation is CASSEVGRATDTQYF.

This clone was seen more than once but under ten times. The rearrangement uses TRBV5-5 and TRBJ1-1; D is unresolved. V lost 4 bases and J lost 2, with 9 bases in between. From germline, CDR1 is SGHKS and CDR2 YYEKEE (reference sequence). The length of the CDR3 is 13 residues. The CDR3 bases are TGTGCCAGCAGCGCTGGCGACAACACTGAAGCTTTCTTT. Its protein is CASSAGDNTEAFF.

V and J are TRBV7-2 and TRBJ1-3; perhaps TRBD1 as D (5 bases). The germline V gene encodes CDR1 SGHTA and CDR2 FQGNSA. The CDR3 is made up of 14 amino acids. Between the trimmed V and J ends, which lost 5 bases and 0 bases, there was a span of 8 bases. The CDR3 protein is CASSHDSSGNTIYF. CDR3 nucleotide sequence: TGTGCCAGCAGCCACGACAGCTCTGGAAACACCATATATTTT.

This clone was picked up one time. V usage is TRBV12-3 or TRBV12-4 and J usage is TRBJ2-2; D remains unclear. Between the trimmed V and J ends, which lost 6 bases and 5 bases, there was a span of 10 bases. The CDR3 length is 13 residues. In nucleotides, the CDR3 is TGTGCCAGCAGCCTAGTGGGGACCGGGGAGCTGTTTTTT. Its protein is CASSLVGTGELFF.

V gene TRBV7-6 combines with J gene TRBJ1-1; no firm D call. CDR1 SGHVS and CDR2 FNYEAQ come from the germline V gene. V was pared by 1 base and J by 2 bases, with 14 bases between. The CDR3 length is 16 residues. CDR3 bases: TGTGCCAGCAGCTTAGGTGGGAGTTGGAGAAACACTGAAGCTTTCTTT. Translation gives CASSLGGSWRNTEAFF.

This clone appeared once. The genes are TRBV5-1 and TRBJ1-1; 7 nucleotides line up with TRBD1. The CDR3 covers 14 residues. Germline assignment: CDR1 SGHRS and CDR2 YFSETQ. The J segment lost 4 bases and the V segment lost 4 bases, leaving 7 bases of the junction unmatched. The CDR3 nucleotides read TGCGCCAGCAGCCTGGGACAGTCGGGCACTGAAGCTTTCTTT. Residues: CASSLGQSGTEAFF. Drawing the rest from reference TRBV5-1 and TRBJ1-1, the complete variable domain is KAGVTQTPRYLIKTRGQQVTLSCSPISGHRSVSWYQQTPGQGLQFLFEYFSETQRNKGNFPGRFSGRQFSNSRSEMNVSTLELGDSALYLCASSLGQSGTEAFFGQGTRLTVV.

The rearrangement uses TRBV27 and TRBJ1-6; D unclear. The ends were cut back, 8 bases at V and 7 bases at J, with 9 bases in the middle. CDR1 MNHEY and CDR2 SMNVEV come from the germline V gene (reference sequence). This CDR3 contains 12 residues. The chain's CDR3 is CASRFMNSPLHF. CDR3 nucleotides: TGTGCCAGCCGGTTCATGAATTCACCCCTCCACTTT.

This chain connects TRBV30 to TRBJ1-6, with D hard to call. The length of the CDR3 is 15 residues. The germline gives CDR1 GTSNPN, CDR2 SVGIG (reference sequence). V was pared by 3 bases and J by 10 bases, with 19 bases between. CDR3 amino acids: CAWRDTAGEGSPLHF. The CDR3 DNA sequence: TGTGCCTGGAGAGACACCGCCGGAGAAGGGTCACCCCTCCACTTT. Filled out from reference TRBV30 and TRBJ1-6, the complete variable domain reads SQTIHQWPATLVQPVGSPLSLECTVEGTSNPNLYWYRQAAGRGLQLLFYSVGIGQISSEVPQNLSASRPQDRQFILSSKKLLLSDSGFYLCAWRDTAGEGSPLHFGNGTRLTVT.

The rearrangement uses TRBV27 and TRBJ1-2; D remains ambiguous. The ends were cut back, 8 bases at V and 12 bases at J, with 25 bases in the middle. CDR1 and CDR2 from the germline V gene are MNHEY and SMNVEV (reference sequence). This CDR3 is 14 amino acids long. This chain's CDR3 is CASSELTTRETNTF. The CDR3 coding sequence is TGTGCCAGCTCCGAACTTACTACGAGGGAGACAAACACCTTC.

The chain carries TRBV12-3 or TRBV12-4 and TRBJ1-2; D call uncertain. CDR3 length: 13 amino acids. V gave up 5 bases and J gave up 0 bases, with 7 bases separating them. The CDR3, as DNA: TGTGCCAGCAGTCACCGGGCTAACTATGGCTACACCTTC. It encodes CASSHRANYGYTF.

This chain links TRBV7-2 with TRBJ1-4; possibly TRBD1 for D (6 bases). Deletions cut 0 bases from V and 4 bases from J, with 9 bases between. CDR1 and CDR2 (germline): SGHTA, FQGNSA. The CDR3 has 15 amino acids. CDR3 amino acids: CASSLAGGFNEKLFF. The CDR3 DNA follows: TGTGCCAGCAGCTTAGCAGGGGGATTTAATGAAAAACTGTTTTTT.

The chain recombines TRBV5-1 with TRBJ2-3, with TRBD2 identical over 10 bases. CDR3 length equals 16 residues. V trimming: 0 bases; J trimming: 3 bases; junction bases outside the gene matches: 4. CDR1 and CDR2 from the germline V gene are SGHRS and YFSETQ. For the CDR3, the DNA is TGCGCCAGCAGCTTGGTGGGACTAGCGAATACAGATACGCAGTATTTT. Encoded protein: CASSLVGLANTDTQYF.

In its sample, this clone was seen a few times. This chain connects TRBV18 to TRBJ1-3; D is unclear. Trimming removed 4 bases from V and 0 bases from J, with 19 bases in between. From germline, CDR1 is KGHSH and CDR2 LQKENI. The CDR3 runs to 18 residues. The CDR3 bases are TGTGCCAGCTCACGACCCCCGGGCAGGACGACCTCTGGAAACACCATATATTTT. Encoded protein: CASSRPPGRTTSGNTIYF. The full variable domain, with the rest looked up from reference TRBV18 and TRBJ1-3, is NAGVMQNPRHLVRRRGQEARLRCSPMKGHSHVYWYRQLPEEGLKFMVYLQKENIIDESGMPKERFSAEFPKEGPSILRIQQVVRGDSAAYFCASSRPPGRTTSGNTIYFGEGSWLTVV.

This clone is labeled medium-sized. This rearrangement joins TRBV5-4 to TRBJ1-1; TRBD1 is a possible D gene (5 bases). CDR3 length equals 12 residues. Trimming took off 5 bases at V and 10 bases at J, with 15 bases between the two ends. Looked up from germline, CDR1 is SGHNT and CDR2 is YYREEE (reference sequence). In nucleotides, the CDR3 is TGTGCCAGCAGGTTTGGGGGAGGTAGAGCTTTCTTT. Amino acids: CASRFGGGRAFF.

The gene calls are TRBV6-1 and TRBJ1-4; weak D call: TRBD1 (6 bases). The V end lost 5 bases, the J end lost 8 bases, and 15 bases lay between the germline ends. This CDR3 region has 14 residues. Germline values: CDR1 MNHNS, CDR2 SASEGT. DNA of the CDR3: TGTGCCAGCAGTCCAGACAGGACCAGAGAAAAACTGTTTTTT. Encoded protein: CASSPDRTREKLFF.

The chain carries TRBV5-4 and TRBJ2-7; TRBD2 aligns across 9 bases. This CDR3 region has 16 residues. Germline V lookup: CDR1 SGHNT, CDR2 YYREEE (reference sequence). V lost 0 bases to trimming and J lost 2 bases; unmatched junction nucleotides: 6. The CDR3 region is CASSLGAGGTTYEQYF. The CDR3 DNA follows: TGTGCCAGCAGCTTGGGCGCGGGGGGGACTACCTACGAGCAGTACTTC.

V usage is TRBV28 and J usage is TRBJ1-5, with TRBD1 matching over 12 bases. In germline, CDR1 is MDHEN, CDR2 SYDVKM. Trimming at V came to 6 bases and at J to 9 bases, leaving 12 bases not matched to a gene. The CDR3 is 16 amino acids. CDR3 nucleotides: TGTGCCAGCAGCCCTCCGACGGGACAGGGGGCGAGGCCCCAGCATTTT. It translates to CASSPPTGQGARPQHF.